This T cell receptor (beta chain) was sequenced during a study of cytomegalovirus exposure and HLA in healthy donors. CDR1 is SGHRS, CDR2 YFSETQ, per germline. J gave up 5 bases and V 1 base, and 5 bases lay outside the gene matches. This CDR3 comprises 14 residues. The PCR had 60 Vbeta and 13 Jbeta primers. The method was immunoSEQ multiplex PCR; TCRdb's version includes in-frame clones alone and lacks a portion of them. The sample has 85,000 to 100,000 clones; roughly 80% are singletons. V is TRBV5-1 and J is TRBJ2-5; 7 bases agree with TRBD2. Sample: PBMCs. The origin of this receptor is a girl aged 2 to 9 in good health and CMV-seropositive. The CDR3 sequence: CASSLRAGAETQYF. The DNA of the CDR3 is TGCGCCAGCAGCTTGCGGGCGGGAGCGGAGACCCAGTACTTC.